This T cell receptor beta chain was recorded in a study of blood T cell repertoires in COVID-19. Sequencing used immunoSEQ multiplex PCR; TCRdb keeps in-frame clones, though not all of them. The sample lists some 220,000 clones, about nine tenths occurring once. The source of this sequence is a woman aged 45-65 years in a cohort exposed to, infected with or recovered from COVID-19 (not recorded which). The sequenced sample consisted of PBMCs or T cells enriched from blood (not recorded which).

The DNA of the CDR3 is TGTGCCAGCTCACCACTAAGGGGCAATGAAAAACTGTTTTTT. The encoded protein is CASSPLRGNEKLFF. V and J are TRBV18 and TRBJ1-4, with a possible D match to TRBD1 (5 bases). The CDR3 is 14 residues long. V lost 1 base to trimming and J lost 5 bases, with 8 bases between them. Germline V gene lookup returns CDR1 KGHSH and CDR2 LQKENI.